These T cell receptor beta chains were read from a single sample in a study of STAT5B mutations in CD4+ large granular lymphocyte leukemia. TCRdb's table, derived via immunoSEQ multiplex PCR, lists solely in-frame clones and lacks some. The sample yields around 33,000 clones, roughly 71% seen once. The source material was CD4+ T cells from blood buffy coats. The receptors stem from a human donor in good health. Both conserved end residues are part of each CDR3. A D gene is named only where the DNA matches it firmly. A row's size may be missing; if present it is once, few, many or a size class.

TRBV5-4	TRBJ2-7	TRBD1	-	CASSLPGQATLEQYF	TGTGCCAGCAGCTTACCGGGACAGGCGACACTCGAGCAGTACTTC
TRBV19	TRBJ2-5	TRBD2	-	CASSTASGVRGETQYF	TGTGCCAGTAGTACGGCTAGCGGGGTCCGTGGGGAGACCCAGTACTTC
TRBV10-3	TRBJ2-3	-	-	CAISASRAVTDTQYF	TGTGCCATCAGCGCATCTAGAGCCGTCACAGATACGCAGTATTTT
TRBV7-9	TRBJ1-4	TRBD1	-	CASSFQGAANEKLFF	TGTGCCAGCAGCTTCCAGGGGGCTGCTAATGAAAAACTGTTTTTT
TRBV1	TRBJ2-1	-	-	CTSSLVGFWALAVYNEQFF	TGCACCAGCTCTTTGGTAGGGTTCTGGGCGCTAGCGGTTTACAATGAGCAGTTCTTC
TRBV7-2	TRBJ2-5	-	-	CASSFGETQYF	TGTGCCAGCAGCTTTGGAGAGACCCAGTACTTC
TRBV2	TRBJ2-1	-	-	CASSPTLQREQFF	TGTGCCAGCAGTCCAACCCTACAGCGGGAGCAGTTCTTC
TRBV27	TRBJ1-1	TRBD1	-	CASSSPGQFEAFF	TGTGCCAGCAGTTCGCCGGGACAGTTTGAAGCTTTCTTT
TRBV9	TRBJ1-6	-	-	CASSAPGQRNSPLHF	TGTGCCAGCAGCGCTCCCGGACAGAGAAATTCACCCCTCCACTTT
TRBV30	TRBJ2-2	TRBD2	-	CAWSVRKGLNTGELFF	TGTGCCTGGAGTGTAAGGAAGGGACTAAACACCGGGGAGCTGTTTTTT
TRBV5-1	TRBJ2-3	-	-	CASSRATPTDTQYF	TGCGCCAGCAGTCGGGCGACCCCCACAGATACGCAGTATTTT
TRBV5-5	TRBJ1-4	-	-	CASSSTGWGEKLFF	TGTGCCAGCAGTTCTACAGGGTGGGGTGAAAAACTGTTTTTT
TRBV6-4	TRBJ1-1	-	few	CASSVSQNTEAFF	TGTGCCAGCAGTGTTTCACAGAACACTGAAGCTTTCTTT
TRBV6-6	TRBJ2-7	-	-	CASSTKDEQYF	TGTGCCAGCAGTACAAAAGACGAGCAGTACTTC
TRBV29-1	TRBJ1-1	-	-	CSVESVKSNEAFF	TGCAGCGTTGAATCGGTCAAGTCCAATGAAGCTTTCTTT
TRBV2	TRBJ2-1	TRBD2	-	CASSGGLAGINEQFF	TGTGCCAGCAGCGGGGGACTAGCGGGGATAAATGAGCAGTTCTTC
TRBV9	TRBJ1-1	-	-	CASSVGPNRASSTEAFF	TGTGCCAGCAGCGTAGGCCCGAACAGGGCTAGCAGCACTGAAGCTTTCTTT